These T cell receptor beta chains were read from a single sample in a study of cytomegalovirus exposure and HLA in healthy donors. Assay: immunoSEQ multiplex PCR; the TCRdb copy retains only in-frame clones and omits some. Of about 78,000 clones listed, 90% to 97% are singletons. Sample: PBMCs. These receptors came from a man aged 18 to 29 in good health and CMV-seropositive. The CDR3 runs from the conserved cysteine through the conserved F or W. D genes are given only for firm matches. Clone sizes are given selectively: once, few, many, or a class where the clone is expanded.

J: TRBJ1-1; size: -; D: TRBD1; V: TRBV4-1; DNA: TGCGCCAGCAGCTCCTCGACAGGGCTTGACACTGAAGCTTTCTTT; CDR3: CASSSSTGLDTEAFF
J: TRBJ2-3; size: -; D: TRBD1; V: TRBV2; DNA: TGTGCCAGCAGAATACCACAGGGGGCGAGGGGCACAGATACGCAGTATTTT; CDR3: CASRIPQGARGTDTQYF
J: TRBJ2-3; size: -; D: TRBD2; V: TRBV5-5; DNA: TGTGCCAGCAGCATACTAGCGGGAAAGGGCACAGATACGCAGTATTTT; CDR3: CASSILAGKGTDTQYF
J: TRBJ2-7; size: -; D: TRBD1; V: TRBV28; DNA: TGTGCCAGCAGCCCAACAGGGGCTAACTGGGGCCAAATATCCTACGAGCAGTACTTC; CDR3: CASSPTGANWGQISYEQYF
J: TRBJ1-1; size: -; D: -; V: TRBV10-3; DNA: TGTGCCATCAGTGAGTCTACCAGGGGAAATACTGAAGCTTTCTTT; CDR3: CAISESTRGNTEAFF
J: TRBJ1-5; size: -; D: -; V: TRBV7-9; DNA: TGTGCCAGCAGCTTGTCATGGGGGGACCAGCCCCAGCATTTT; CDR3: CASSLSWGDQPQHF
J: TRBJ2-5; size: -; D: -; V: TRBV28; DNA: TGTGCCAGCAGGCAGGGGCAAGAGACCCAGTACTTC; CDR3: CASRQGQETQYF
J: TRBJ1-3; size: -; D: -; V: TRBV6-5; DNA: TGTGCCAGCAGCACGGGACTTCGCTCTGGAAACACCATATATTTT; CDR3: CASSTGLRSGNTIYF
J: TRBJ2-4; size: -; D: TRBD1; V: TRBV28; DNA: TGTGCCAGCAGTCCGGGACAGTTAGCCAAAAACATTCAGTACTTC; CDR3: CASSPGQLAKNIQYF
J: TRBJ1-1; size: -; D: -; V: TRBV5-1; DNA: TGCGCCAGCAGCCCGGGGGGCACTGAAGCTTTCTTT; CDR3: CASSPGGTEAFF
J: TRBJ2-7; size: -; D: TRBD2; V: TRBV28; DNA: TGTGCCAGCAGTCACCTAGCGGGAGCGTTCAACGAGCAGTACTTC; CDR3: CASSHLAGAFNEQYF
J: TRBJ2-1; size: -; D: -; V: TRBV10-3; DNA: TGTGCCATCAGCAGGGACTTCAATGAGCAGTTCTTC; CDR3: CAISRDFNEQFF
J: TRBJ2-1; size: -; D: -; V: TRBV5-6; DNA: TGTGCCAGCAGCTTCGGTGACTCCTACAATGAGCAGTTCTTC; CDR3: CASSFGDSYNEQFF
J: TRBJ2-2; size: -; D: -; V: TRBV7-9; DNA: TGTGCCAGCAGCTTAACGGAGGACACCGGGGAGCTGTTTTTT; CDR3: CASSLTEDTGELFF
J: TRBJ2-5; size: -; D: -; V: TRBV6-6; DNA: TGTGCCAGCAATTCCCCGGGAAGGGGGGAGACCCAGTACTTC; CDR3: CASNSPGRGETQYF
J: TRBJ1-3; size: -; D: -; V: TRBV13; DNA: TGTGCCAGCAGCATAACATCCGGAAACACCATATATTTT; CDR3: CASSITSGNTIYF
J: TRBJ2-1; size: -; D: TRBD2; V: TRBV6-5; DNA: TGTGCCAGCAGACCCGGGACTAGCGCCGCCAATGAGCAGTTCTTC; CDR3: CASRPGTSAANEQFF
J: TRBJ2-2; size: once; D: -; V: TRBV11-3; DNA: TGTGCCAGCAGCTTAATCGGTTCCGGGGAGCTGTTTTTT; CDR3: CASSLIGSGELFF
J: TRBJ1-2; size: -; D: -; V: TRBV27; DNA: TGTGCCAGCAGTTTGGAGGGCAGCTATGGCTACACCTTC; CDR3: CASSLEGSYGYTF
J: TRBJ2-3; size: -; D: TRBD1; V: TRBV5-1; DNA: TGCGCCAGCAGCTTGGGAGACAGGGAGAAGACAGATACGCAGTATTTT; CDR3: CASSLGDREKTDTQYF
J: TRBJ1-1; size: once; D: -; V: TRBV9; DNA: TGTGCCAGCAGCTCCGGGAGAGTGGCGGCGAACACTGAAGCTTTCTTT; CDR3: CASSSGRVAANTEAFF
J: TRBJ2-7; size: -; D: -; V: TRBV27; DNA: TGTGCCAGTCGGGACTCCTACGAGCAGTACTTC; CDR3: CASRDSYEQYF
J: TRBJ1-2; size: -; D: -; V: TRBV27; DNA: TGTGCCAGCAGTTTAGGAACAGGAAGGGATGGCTACACCTTC; CDR3: CASSLGTGRDGYTF
J: TRBJ2-1; size: -; D: -; V: TRBV28; DNA: TGTGCCAGCACAAGTGGGACTGGAACCTACAATGAGCAGTTCTTC; CDR3: CASTSGTGTYNEQFF
J: TRBJ1-5; size: -; D: -; V: TRBV6-1; DNA: TGTGCCAGCAGTGGAAACAGGGTTCAGCCCCAGCATTTT; CDR3: CASSGNRVQPQHF
J: TRBJ1-1; size: -; D: TRBD1; V: TRBV19; DNA: TGTGCCAGTAGGACTCTCAGACAGGGGAACACTGAAGCTTTCTTT; CDR3: CASRTLRQGNTEAFF
J: TRBJ2-2; size: -; D: -; V: TRBV15; DNA: TGTGCCACCAGCAGAGATGTACAAAGCGGGGAGCTGTTTTTT; CDR3: CATSRDVQSGELFF
J: TRBJ2-5; size: -; D: TRBD2; V: TRBV25-1; DNA: TGTGCCAGCGTTGGACTAGCGGACCTTCAAGAGACCCAGTACTTC; CDR3: CASVGLADLQETQYF
J: TRBJ2-5; size: -; D: -; V: TRBV4-2; DNA: TGTGCCAGCAGCCAAAACCCGCCCTACTGGGTGGGCAGCCAAGAGACCCAGTACTTC; CDR3: CASSQNPPYWVGSQETQYF
J: TRBJ2-6; size: -; D: TRBD1; V: TRBV7-9; DNA: TGTGCCAGCAGTCCGTGGGACAGGGGGTTTTTCGGGGCCAACGTCCTGACTTTC; CDR3: CASSPWDRGFFGANVLTF
J: TRBJ2-7; size: -; D: -; V: TRBV4-2; DNA: TGTGCCAGCAGCCAGGGCAGGGGGGACGAGCAGTACTTC; CDR3: CASSQGRGDEQYF
J: TRBJ2-1; size: -; D: TRBD2; V: TRBV10-2; DNA: TGCGCCAGCAGCGGGACTAGCGGGTCAAATGAGCAGTTCTTC; CDR3: CASSGTSGSNEQFF
J: TRBJ2-5; size: -; D: TRBD2; V: TRBV28; DNA: TGTGCCAGCAGTCCCGTCGGACGGCGGGGGAGGGAGACCCAGTACTTC; CDR3: CASSPVGRRGRETQYF
J: TRBJ1-4; size: -; D: TRBD1; V: TRBV5-1; DNA: TGCGCCAGCAGCTTGGGACAGGGGAATGAAAAACTGTTTTTT; CDR3: CASSLGQGNEKLFF
J: TRBJ2-3; size: -; D: TRBD2; V: TRBV6-4; DNA: TGTGCCAGCAGTGACGTCGGACTAGGGACAGATACGCAGTATTTT; CDR3: CASSDVGLGTDTQYF
J: TRBJ2-1; size: -; D: TRBD2; V: TRBV9; DNA: TGTGCCAGCAGCGTAGCAACTAGCGGGGCCTACAATGAGCAGTTCTTC; CDR3: CASSVATSGAYNEQFF
J: TRBJ2-3; size: -; D: -; V: TRBV1; DNA: TGCACCAGCACCTACCTAGCGGGAGGGCACACAGATACGCAGTATTTT; CDR3: CTSTYLAGGHTDTQYF